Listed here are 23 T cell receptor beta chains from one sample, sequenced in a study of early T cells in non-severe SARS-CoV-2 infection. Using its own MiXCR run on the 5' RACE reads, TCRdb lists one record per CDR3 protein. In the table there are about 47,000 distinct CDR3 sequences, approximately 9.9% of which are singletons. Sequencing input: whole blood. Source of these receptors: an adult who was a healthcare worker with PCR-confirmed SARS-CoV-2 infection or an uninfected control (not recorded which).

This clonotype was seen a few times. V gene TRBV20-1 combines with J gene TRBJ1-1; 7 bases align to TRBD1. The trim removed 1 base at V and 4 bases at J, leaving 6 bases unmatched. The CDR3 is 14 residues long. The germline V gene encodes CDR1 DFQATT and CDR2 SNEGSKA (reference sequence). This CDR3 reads CSARGGGGLTEAFF. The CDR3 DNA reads TGCAGTGCTAGAGGAGGGGGCGGCCTCACTGAAGCTTTCTTT.

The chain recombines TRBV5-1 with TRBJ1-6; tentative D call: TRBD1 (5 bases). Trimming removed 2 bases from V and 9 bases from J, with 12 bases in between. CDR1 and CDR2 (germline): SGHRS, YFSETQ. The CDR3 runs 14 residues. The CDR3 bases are TGCGCCAGCAGCTTCGACAGATTTGCTTCACCCCTCCACTTT. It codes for CASSFDRFASPLHF. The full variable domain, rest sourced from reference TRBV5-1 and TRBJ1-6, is KAGVTQTPRYLIKTRGQQVTLSCSPISGHRSVSWYQQTPGQGLQFLFEYFSETQRNKGNFPGRFSGRQFSNSRSEMNVSTLELGDSALYLCASSFDRFASPLHFGNGTRLTVT.

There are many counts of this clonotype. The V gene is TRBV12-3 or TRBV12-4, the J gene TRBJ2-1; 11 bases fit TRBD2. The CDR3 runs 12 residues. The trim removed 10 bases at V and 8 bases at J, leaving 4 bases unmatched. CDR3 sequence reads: CAISGRAYEQFF. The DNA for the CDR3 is TGTGCCATTAGCGGGAGGGCTTATGAGCAGTTCTTC.

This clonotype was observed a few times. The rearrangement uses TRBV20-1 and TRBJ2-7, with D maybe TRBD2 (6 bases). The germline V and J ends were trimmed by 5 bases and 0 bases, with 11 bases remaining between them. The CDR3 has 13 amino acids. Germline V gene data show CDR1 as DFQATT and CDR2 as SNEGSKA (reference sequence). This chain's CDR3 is CSAPGEDSYEQYF. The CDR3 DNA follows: TGCAGTGCTCCGGGGGAAGACTCCTACGAGCAGTACTTC.

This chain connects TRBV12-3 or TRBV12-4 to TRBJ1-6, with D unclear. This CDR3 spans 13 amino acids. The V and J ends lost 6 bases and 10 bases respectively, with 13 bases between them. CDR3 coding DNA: TGTGCCAGCAGCGGTGATCTCAGCTCACCCCTCCACTTT. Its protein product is CASSGDLSSPLHF.

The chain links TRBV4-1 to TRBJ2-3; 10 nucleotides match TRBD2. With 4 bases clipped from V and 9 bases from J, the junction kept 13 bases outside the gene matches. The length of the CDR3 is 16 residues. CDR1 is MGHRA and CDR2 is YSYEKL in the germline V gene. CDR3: CASSPGSGREAPTQYF. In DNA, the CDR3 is TGCGCCAGCAGCCCCGGAAGCGGGAGGGAGGCTCCCACGCAGTATTTT.

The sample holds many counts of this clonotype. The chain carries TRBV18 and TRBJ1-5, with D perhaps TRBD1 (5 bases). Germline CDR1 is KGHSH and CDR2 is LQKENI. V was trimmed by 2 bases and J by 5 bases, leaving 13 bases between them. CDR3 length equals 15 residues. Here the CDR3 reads CASSPTRVGDQPQHF. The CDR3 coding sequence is TGTGCCAGCTCACCAACACGGGTAGGGGATCAGCCCCAGCATTTT. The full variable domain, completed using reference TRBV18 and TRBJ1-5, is NAGVMQNPRHLVRRRGQEARLRCSPMKGHSHVYWYRQLPEEGLKFMVYLQKENIIDESGMPKERFSAEFPKEGPSILRIQQVVRGDSAAYFCASSPTRVGDQPQHFGDGTRLSIL.

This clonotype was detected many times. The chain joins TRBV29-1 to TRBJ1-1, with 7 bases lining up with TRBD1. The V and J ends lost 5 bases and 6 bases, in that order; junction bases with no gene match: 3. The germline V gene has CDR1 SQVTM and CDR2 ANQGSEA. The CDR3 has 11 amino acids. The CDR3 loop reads CSVSTGAEAFF. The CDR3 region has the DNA TGCAGCGTTTCTACAGGGGCTGAAGCTTTCTTT.

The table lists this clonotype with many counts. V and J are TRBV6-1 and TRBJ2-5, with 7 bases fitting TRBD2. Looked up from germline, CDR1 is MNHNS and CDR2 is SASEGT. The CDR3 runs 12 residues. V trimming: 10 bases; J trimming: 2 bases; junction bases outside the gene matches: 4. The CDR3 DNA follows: TGTGCCACGCGCGGGGGACAAGAGACCCAGTACTTC. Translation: CATRGGQETQYF.

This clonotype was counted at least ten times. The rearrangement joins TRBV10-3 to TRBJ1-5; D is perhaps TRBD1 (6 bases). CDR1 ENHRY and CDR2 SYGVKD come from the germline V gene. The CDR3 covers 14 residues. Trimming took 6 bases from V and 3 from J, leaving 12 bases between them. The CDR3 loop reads CAIRADSPNQPQHF. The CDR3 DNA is TGTGCCATCAGGGCGGACAGTCCCAATCAGCCCCAGCATTTT.

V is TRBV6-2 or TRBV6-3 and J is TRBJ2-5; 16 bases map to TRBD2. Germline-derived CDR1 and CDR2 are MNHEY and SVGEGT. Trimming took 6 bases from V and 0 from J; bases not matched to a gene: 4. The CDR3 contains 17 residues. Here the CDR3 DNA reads TGTGCCAGCAGGACGGGACTAGCGGGGGGGGACCAAGAGACCCAGTACTTC. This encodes CASRTGLAGGDQETQYF.

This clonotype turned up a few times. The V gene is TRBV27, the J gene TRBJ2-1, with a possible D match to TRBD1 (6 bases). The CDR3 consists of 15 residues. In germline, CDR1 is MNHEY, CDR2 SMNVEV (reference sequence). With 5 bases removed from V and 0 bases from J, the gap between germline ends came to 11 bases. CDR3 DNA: TGTGCCAGCAGTAAGAGACAGGACTCCTACAATGAGCAGTTCTTC. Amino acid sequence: CASSKRQDSYNEQFF.

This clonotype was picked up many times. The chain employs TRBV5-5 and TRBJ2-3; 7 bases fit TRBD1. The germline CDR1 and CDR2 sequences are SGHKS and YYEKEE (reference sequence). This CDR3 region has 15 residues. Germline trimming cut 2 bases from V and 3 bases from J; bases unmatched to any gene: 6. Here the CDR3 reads CASSFRGGETDTQYF. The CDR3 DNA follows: TGTGCCAGCAGCTTCAGAGGGGGCGAGACAGATACGCAGTATTTT.

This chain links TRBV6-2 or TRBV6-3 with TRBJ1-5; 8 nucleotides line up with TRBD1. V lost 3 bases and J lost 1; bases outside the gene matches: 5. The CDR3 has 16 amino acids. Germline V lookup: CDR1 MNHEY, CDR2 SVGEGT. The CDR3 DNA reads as TGTGCCAGCAGTTATGACAGGACAGGGAGCAATCAGCCCCAGCATTTT. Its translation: CASSYDRTGSNQPQHF.

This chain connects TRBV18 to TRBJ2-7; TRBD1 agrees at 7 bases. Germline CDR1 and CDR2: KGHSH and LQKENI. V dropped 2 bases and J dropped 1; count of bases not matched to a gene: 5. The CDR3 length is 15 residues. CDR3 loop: CASSPWPGQSYEQYF. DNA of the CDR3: TGTGCCAGCTCACCATGGCCGGGACAGTCCTACGAGCAGTACTTC.

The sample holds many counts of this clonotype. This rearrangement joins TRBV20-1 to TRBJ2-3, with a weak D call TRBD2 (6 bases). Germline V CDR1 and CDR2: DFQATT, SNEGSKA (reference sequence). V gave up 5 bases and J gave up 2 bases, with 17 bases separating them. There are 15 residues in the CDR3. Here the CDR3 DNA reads TGCAGTGCTGATGGGGAGGCTACTAACACAGATACGCAGTATTTT. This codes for CSADGEATNTDTQYF.

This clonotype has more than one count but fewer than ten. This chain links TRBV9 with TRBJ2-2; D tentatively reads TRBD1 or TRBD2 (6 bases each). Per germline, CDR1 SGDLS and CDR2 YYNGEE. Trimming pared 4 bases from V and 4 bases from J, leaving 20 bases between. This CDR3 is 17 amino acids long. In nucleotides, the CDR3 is TGTGCCAGCAGCCCATTAAGATGGGGGGCGGTCACCGGGGAGCTGTTTTTT. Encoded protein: CASSPLRWGAVTGELFF.

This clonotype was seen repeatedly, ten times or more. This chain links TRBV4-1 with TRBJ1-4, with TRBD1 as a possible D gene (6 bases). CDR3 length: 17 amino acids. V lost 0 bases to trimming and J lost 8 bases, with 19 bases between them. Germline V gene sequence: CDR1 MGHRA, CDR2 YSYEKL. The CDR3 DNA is TGCGCCAGCAGCCAAGAAGGAATGGGGGCAGGGCGCGAAAAACTGTTTTTT. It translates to CASSQEGMGAGREKLFF.

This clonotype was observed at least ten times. CDR3 DNA: TGTGCCAGCTCCACCGGGATTTCCTCTGGAAACACCATATATTTT. Its translation: CASSTGISSGNTIYF. J is TRBJ1-3 and V is TRBV19; D gene unclear. Germline lookup yields CDR1 LNHDA and CDR2 SQIVND (reference sequence). Between the trimmed V and J ends, which lost 9 bases and 0 bases, there was a span of 15 bases. This CDR3 comprises 15 residues.

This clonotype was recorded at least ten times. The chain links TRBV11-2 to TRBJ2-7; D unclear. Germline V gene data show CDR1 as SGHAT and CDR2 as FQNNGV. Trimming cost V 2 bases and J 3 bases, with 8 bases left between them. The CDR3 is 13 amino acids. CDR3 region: CASSLKTVYEQYF. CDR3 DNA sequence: TGTGCCAGCAGCTTAAAGACGGTCTACGAGCAGTACTTC. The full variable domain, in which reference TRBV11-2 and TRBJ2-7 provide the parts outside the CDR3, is EAGVAQSPRYKIIEKRQSVAFWCNPISGHATLYWYQQILGQGPKLLIQFQNNGVVDDSQLPKDRFSAERLKGVDSTLKIQPAKLEDSAVYLCASSLKTVYEQYFGPGTRLTVT.

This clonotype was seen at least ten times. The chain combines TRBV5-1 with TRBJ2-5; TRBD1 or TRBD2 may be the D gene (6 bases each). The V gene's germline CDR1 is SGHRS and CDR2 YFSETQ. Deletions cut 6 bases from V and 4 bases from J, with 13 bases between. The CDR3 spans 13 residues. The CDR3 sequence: CASNRGPGETQYF. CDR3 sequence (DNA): TGCGCCAGCAATCGGGGGCCGGGAGAGACCCAGTACTTC. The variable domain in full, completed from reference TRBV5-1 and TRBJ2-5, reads KAGVTQTPRYLIKTRGQQVTLSCSPISGHRSVSWYQQTPGQGLQFLFEYFSETQRNKGNFPGRFSGRQFSNSRSEMNVSTLELGDSALYLCASNRGPGETQYFGPGTRLLVL.

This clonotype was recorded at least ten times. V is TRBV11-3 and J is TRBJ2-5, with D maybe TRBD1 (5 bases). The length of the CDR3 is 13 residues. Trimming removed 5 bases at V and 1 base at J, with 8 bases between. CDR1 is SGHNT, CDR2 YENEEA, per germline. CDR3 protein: CASSGAAQETQYF. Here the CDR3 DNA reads TGTGCCAGCAGCGGGGCCGCCCAAGAGACCCAGTACTTC.

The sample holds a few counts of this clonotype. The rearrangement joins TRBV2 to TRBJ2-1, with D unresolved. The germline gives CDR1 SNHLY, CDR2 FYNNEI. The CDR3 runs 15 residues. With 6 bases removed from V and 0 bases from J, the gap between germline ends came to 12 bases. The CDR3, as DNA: TGTGCCAGCAGAAAAGACTCTAGCTCCTACAATGAGCAGTTCTTC. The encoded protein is CASRKDSSSYNEQFF. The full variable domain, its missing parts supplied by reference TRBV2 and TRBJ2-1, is EPEVTQTPSHQVTQMGQEVILRCVPISNHLYFYWYRQILGQKVEFLVSFYNNEISEKSEIFDDQFSVERPDGSNFTLKIRSTKLEDSAMYFCASRKDSSSYNEQFFGPGTRLTVL.